Each of the 4 T cell receptor beta chains below was sequenced from the same sample in a study of T cells in localized non-small cell lung cancer. Clones were sequenced by immunoSEQ multiplex PCR, and TCRdb holds only the in-frame ones, with some missing. In the table there are 35,000 to 50,000 clones, around 79% of which are singletons. Specimen: PBMCs, collected before any cancer treatment. Receptors originate from a woman between 40 and 69 years old with stage II squamous cell lung carcinoma.

This chain uses TRBV11-3 with TRBJ2-1, with 8 nucleotides matching TRBD2. The CDR3 consists of 15 residues. The germline CDR1 and CDR2 sequences are SGHNT and YENEEA. V was clipped by 6 bases and J by 4 bases; unmatched bases: 8. In DNA, the CDR3 is TGTGCCAGCAGTGCCGGGACTAGAGGATACAATGAGCAGTTCTTC. This translates into CASSAGTRGYNEQFF.

V gene TRBV5-4 combines with J gene TRBJ2-6; D is possibly TRBD1 (5 bases). The germline V gene has CDR1 SGHNT and CDR2 YYREEE (reference sequence). Between the trimmed V and J ends, which lost 4 bases and 0 bases, there was a span of 14 bases. The CDR3 has 17 residues. The CDR3 sequence is CASSHPGQTSGANVLTF. CDR3 in DNA: TGTGCCAGCAGCCACCCCGGACAAACCTCTGGGGCCAACGTCCTGACTTTC.

The chain uses TRBV5-5 and TRBJ2-6; D possibly corresponds to TRBD1 (5 bases). Between the trimmed V and J ends, which lost 1 base and 0 bases, there was a span of 14 bases. CDR3 size: 18 residues. Germline V gene sequence: CDR1 SGHKS, CDR2 YYEKEE (reference sequence). The CDR3 is CASSLYAGPLSGANVLTF. The CDR3 coding sequence is TGTGCCAGCAGCTTGTACGCAGGGCCCCTCTCTGGGGCCAACGTCCTGACTTTC.

V and J are TRBV28 and TRBJ2-1, with D perhaps TRBD1 or TRBD2 (6 bases each). There are 14 residues in the CDR3. Trimming took 7 bases from V and 7 from J, leaving 17 bases between them. The germline CDR1 and CDR2 sequences are MDHEN and SYDVKM. CDR3 DNA sequence: TGTGCCAGCACCCGGGCAGGGGCGGGAAATGAGCAGTTCTTC. Protein: CASTRAGAGNEQFF.